This T cell receptor (beta chain) stems from a study of vaccination effects on CD4 cells after COVID-19. V lost 4 bases and J lost 2; bases outside the gene matches: 8. The CDR3 runs 16 residues. Germline V CDR1 and CDR2: LGHDT, YNNKEL (reference sequence). Assay used: immunoSEQ multiplex PCR; TCRdb lists only in-frame clones, some missing. The data contain 20,000 to 25,000 clones, roughly 74% of them singletons. The study, taken as a whole, reports: Clones from infection and from vaccination both contracted markedly late after vaccination.

For this clone: Its target is unknown.

Pools of viral peptides were used by the ViraFEST assay to expand antigen-specific CD4+ T cells ahead of sequencing. With more than 9 days of culture completed, CD4+ T cells were isolated. PCR confirmed that the person was infected with SARS-CoV-2 between March and December 2020. Each culture well received a few million PBMC. These cells were then cultured in IMDM with about 10 IU/ml IL-2 and about 9.9 ug/ml peptides. The source material was CD4+ T cells from PBMCs cultured with a peptide pool, sampled before COVID-19 vaccination. The source is a human donor who had a prior SARS-CoV-2 infection. The rearrangement joins TRBV3-1 (or the pseudogene TRBV3-2) to TRBJ2-3, with 8 bases fitting TRBD2. CDR3 region: CASSPRPGLATDTQYF. DNA for the CDR3: TGTGCCAGCAGCCCCCGCCCCGGACTAGCCACAGATACGCAGTATTTT.